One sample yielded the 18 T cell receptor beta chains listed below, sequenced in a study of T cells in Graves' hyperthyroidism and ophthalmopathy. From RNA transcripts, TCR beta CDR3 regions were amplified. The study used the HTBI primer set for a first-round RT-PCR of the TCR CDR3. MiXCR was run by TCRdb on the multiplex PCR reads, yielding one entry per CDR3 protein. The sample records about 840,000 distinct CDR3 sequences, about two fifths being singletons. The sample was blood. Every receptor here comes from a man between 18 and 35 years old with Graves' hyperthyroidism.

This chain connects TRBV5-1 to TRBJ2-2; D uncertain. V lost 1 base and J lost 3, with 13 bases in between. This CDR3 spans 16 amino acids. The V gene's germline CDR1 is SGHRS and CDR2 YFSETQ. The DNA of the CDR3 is TGCGCCAGCAGCTTGCCCGATCCGTTGGACACCGGGGAGCTGTTTTTT. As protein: CASSLPDPLDTGELFF. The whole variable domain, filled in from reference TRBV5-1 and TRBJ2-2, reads KAGVTQTPRYLIKTRGQQVTLSCSPISGHRSVSWYQQTPGQGLQFLFEYFSETQRNKGNFPGRFSGRQFSNSRSEMNVSTLELGDSALYLCASSLPDPLDTGELFFGEGSRLTVL.

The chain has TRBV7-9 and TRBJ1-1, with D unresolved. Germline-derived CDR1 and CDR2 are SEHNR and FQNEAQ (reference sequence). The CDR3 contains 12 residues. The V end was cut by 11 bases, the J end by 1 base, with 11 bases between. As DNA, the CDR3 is TGTGCCTGGAGACGTGGGAACACTGAAGCTTTCTTT. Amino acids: CAWRRGNTEAFF. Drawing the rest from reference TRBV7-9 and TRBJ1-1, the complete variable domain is DTGVSQNPRHKITKRGQNVTFRCDPISEHNRLYWYRQTLGQGPEFLTYFQNEAQLEKSRLLSDRFSAERPKGSFSTLEIQRTEQGDSAMYLCAWRRGNTEAFFGQGTRLTVV.

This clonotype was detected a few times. This CDR3 is CSARQANQPQHF. CDR3 in DNA: TGCAGTGCCAGACAGGCCAATCAGCCCCAGCATTTT. The chain links TRBV20-1 to TRBJ1-5; possible D gene TRBD1, 6 bases. Germline V gene sequence: CDR1 DFQATT, CDR2 SNEGSKA (reference sequence). The ends were cut back, 6 bases at V and 3 bases at J, with 9 bases in the middle. The CDR3 length is 12 residues.

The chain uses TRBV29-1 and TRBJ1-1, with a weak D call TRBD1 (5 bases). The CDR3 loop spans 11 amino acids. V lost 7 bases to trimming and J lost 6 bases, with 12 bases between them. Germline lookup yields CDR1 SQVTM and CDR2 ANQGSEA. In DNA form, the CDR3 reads TGCAGCGGGCAGGGAGGATCTGAAGCTTTCTTT. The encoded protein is CSGQGGSEAFF. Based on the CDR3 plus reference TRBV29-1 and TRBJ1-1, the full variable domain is SAVISQKPSRDICQRGTSLTIQCQVDSQVTMMFWYRQQPGQSLTLIATANQGSEATYESGFVIDKFPISRPNLTFSTLTVSNMSPEDSSIYLCSGQGGSEAFFGQGTRLTVV.

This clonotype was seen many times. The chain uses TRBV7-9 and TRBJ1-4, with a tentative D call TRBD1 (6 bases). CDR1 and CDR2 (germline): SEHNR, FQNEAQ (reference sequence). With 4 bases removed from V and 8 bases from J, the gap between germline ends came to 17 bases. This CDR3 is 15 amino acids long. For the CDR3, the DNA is TGTGCCAGCAGCTCCTCGGGGGGCGCGGGGGAAAAACTGTTTTTT. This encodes CASSSSGGAGEKLFF. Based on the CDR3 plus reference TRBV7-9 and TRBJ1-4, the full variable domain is DTGVSQNPRHKITKRGQNVTFRCDPISEHNRLYWYRQTLGQGPEFLTYFQNEAQLEKSRLLSDRFSAERPKGSFSTLEIQRTEQGDSAMYLCASSSSGGAGEKLFFGSGTQLSVL.

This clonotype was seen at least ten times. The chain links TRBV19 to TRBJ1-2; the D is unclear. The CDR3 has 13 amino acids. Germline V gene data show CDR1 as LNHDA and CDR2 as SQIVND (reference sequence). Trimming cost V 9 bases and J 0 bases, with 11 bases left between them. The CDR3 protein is CASRDGANYGYTF. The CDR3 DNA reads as TGTGCCAGCCGAGATGGAGCTAACTATGGCTACACCTTC. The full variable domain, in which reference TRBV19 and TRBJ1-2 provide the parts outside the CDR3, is DGGITQSPKYLFRKEGQNVTLSCEQNLNHDAMYWYRQDPGQGLRLIYYSQIVNDFQKGDIAEGYSVSREKKESFPLTVTSAQKNPTAFYLCASRDGANYGYTFGSGTRLTVV.

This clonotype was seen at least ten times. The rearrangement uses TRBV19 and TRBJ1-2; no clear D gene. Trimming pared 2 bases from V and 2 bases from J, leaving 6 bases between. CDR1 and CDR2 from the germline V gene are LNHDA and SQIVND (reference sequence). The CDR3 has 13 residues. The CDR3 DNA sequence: TGTGCCAGTAGTATATTACCGAACTATGGCTACACCTTC. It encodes CASSILPNYGYTF.

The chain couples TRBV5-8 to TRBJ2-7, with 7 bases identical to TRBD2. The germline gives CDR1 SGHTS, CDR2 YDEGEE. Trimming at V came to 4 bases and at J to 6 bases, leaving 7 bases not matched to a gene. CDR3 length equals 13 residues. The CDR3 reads CASSLGLVSEQYF. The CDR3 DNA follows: TGTGCCAGCAGCCTCGGACTAGTGAGCGAGCAGTACTTC.

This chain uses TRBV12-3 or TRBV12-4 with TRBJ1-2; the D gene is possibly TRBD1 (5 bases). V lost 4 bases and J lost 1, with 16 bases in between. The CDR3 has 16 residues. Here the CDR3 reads CASSYPPGTVNYGYTF. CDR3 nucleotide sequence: TGTGCCAGCAGTTATCCCCCCGGGACCGTTAACTATGGCTACACCTTC.

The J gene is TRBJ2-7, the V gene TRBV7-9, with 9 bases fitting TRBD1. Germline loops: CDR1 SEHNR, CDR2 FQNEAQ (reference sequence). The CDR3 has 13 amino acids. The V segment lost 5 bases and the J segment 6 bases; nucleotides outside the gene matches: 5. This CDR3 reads CASSPTGGAEQYF. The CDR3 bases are TGTGCCAGCAGCCCGACAGGGGGAGCCGAGCAGTACTTC.

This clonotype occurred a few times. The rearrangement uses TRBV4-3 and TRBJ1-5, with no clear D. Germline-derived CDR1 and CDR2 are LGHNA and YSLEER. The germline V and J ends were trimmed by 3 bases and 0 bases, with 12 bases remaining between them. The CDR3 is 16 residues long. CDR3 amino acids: CASSQFPQISNQPQHF. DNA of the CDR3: TGCGCCAGCAGCCAGTTCCCCCAGATTAGCAATCAGCCCCAGCATTTT.

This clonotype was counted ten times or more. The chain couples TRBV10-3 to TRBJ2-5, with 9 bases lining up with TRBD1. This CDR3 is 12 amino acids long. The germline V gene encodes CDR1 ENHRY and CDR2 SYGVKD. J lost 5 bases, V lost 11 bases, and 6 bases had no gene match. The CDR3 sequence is CARRDRDETQYF. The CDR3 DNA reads TGTGCCCGCCGGGACAGGGATGAGACCCAGTACTTC.

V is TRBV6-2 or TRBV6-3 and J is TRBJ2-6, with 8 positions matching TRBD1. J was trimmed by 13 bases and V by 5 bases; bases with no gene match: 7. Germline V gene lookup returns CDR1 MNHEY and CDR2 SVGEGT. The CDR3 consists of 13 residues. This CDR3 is CASSHDGDRVLTF. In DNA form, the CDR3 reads TGTGCCAGCAGTCATGACGGGGACAGGGTCCTGACTTTC.

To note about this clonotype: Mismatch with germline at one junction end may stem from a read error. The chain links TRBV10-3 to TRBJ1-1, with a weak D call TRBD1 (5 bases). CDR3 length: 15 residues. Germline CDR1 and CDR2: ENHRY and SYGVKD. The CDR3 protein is CASSYSLGENTEAFF. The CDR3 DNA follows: TGTGCCAGCAGTTACTCACTAGGGGAGAACACTGAAGCTTTCTTT.

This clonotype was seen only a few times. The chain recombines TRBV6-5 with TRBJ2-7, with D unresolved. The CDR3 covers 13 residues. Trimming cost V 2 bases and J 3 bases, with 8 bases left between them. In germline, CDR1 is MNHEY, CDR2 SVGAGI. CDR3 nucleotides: TGTGCCAGCAGTTACCGGCTGAACTACGAGCAGTACTTC. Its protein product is CASSYRLNYEQYF.

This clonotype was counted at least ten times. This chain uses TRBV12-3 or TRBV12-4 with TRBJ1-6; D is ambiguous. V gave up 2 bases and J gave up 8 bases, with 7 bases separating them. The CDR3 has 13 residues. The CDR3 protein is CASSLLGDSPLHF. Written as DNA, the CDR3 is TGTGCCAGCAGTTTATTGGGCGATTCACCCCTCCACTTT.

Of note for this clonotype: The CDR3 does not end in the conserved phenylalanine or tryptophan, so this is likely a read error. Here the CDR3 reads CASSPWDRSNTEAFL. In DNA, the CDR3 is TGTGCCAGCAGCCCGTGGGACCGCTCGAACACTGAAGCTTTCCTT. V gene TRBV11-2 combines with J gene TRBJ1-1; a weak D match, TRBD1 (5 bases). There are 15 residues in the CDR3. CDR1 is SGHAT, CDR2 FQNNGV, per germline. V dropped 5 bases and J dropped 1 base, with 14 bases sitting between them.

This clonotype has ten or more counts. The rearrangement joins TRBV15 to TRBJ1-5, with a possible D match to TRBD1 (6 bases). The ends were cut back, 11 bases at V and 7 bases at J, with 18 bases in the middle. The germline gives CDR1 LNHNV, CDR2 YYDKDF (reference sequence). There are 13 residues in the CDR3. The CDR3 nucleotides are TGTGCCGCTCAAGGGGGGAGAGGACAGCCCCAGCATTTT. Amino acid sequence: CAAQGGRGQPQHF. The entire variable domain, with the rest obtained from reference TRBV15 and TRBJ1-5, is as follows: DAMVIQNPRYQVTQFGKPVTLSCSQTLNHNVMYWYQQKSSQAPKLLFHYYDKDFNNEADTPDNFQSRRPNTSFCFLDIRSPGLGDTAMYLCAAQGGRGQPQHFGDGTRLSIL.